This T cell receptor beta chain was retrieved from a study of lymphopenia after photon versus proton radiotherapy. Study results and limitations: Relative stability marked proton patients; photon patients lost diversity and naive cells. After the lymphocyte nadir, photon-treated repertoires showed oligoclonal expansion, especially of CD8+ Temra cells. Better survival with proton therapy was suggested as possible, not demonstrated. A bigger post-nadir fall in TCR diversity correlated inversely with survival time in deceased patients.

Measured with immunoSEQ multiplex PCR; TCRdb has only the in-frame clones, and not every one. The table shows about 16,000 clones, with 70% to 90% occurring only once. V lost 5 bases, J lost 7 bases, and 5 bases stayed unmatched. The CDR3 contains 14 residues. In germline, CDR1 is SEHNR, CDR2 FQNEAQ (reference sequence). Turning to this clone: The antigen remains unidentified.

The sample was peripheral blood, taken from a patient treated with proton-based radiotherapy. This receptor was taken from a man between 65 and 85 years old with pancreatic cancer. The V gene is TRBV7-9, the J gene TRBJ1-4; TRBD1 matches 9 bases. CDR3 coding DNA: TGTGCCAGCAGCCGGCTGGGACAGGGTGAAAAACTGTTTTTT. It is translated as CASSRLGQGEKLFF.